The rows below give T cell receptor beta chains drawn from one sample of a study of T-cell reconstitution after alpha-beta-depleted transplantation in children. TCRdb analysed the PCR reads with MiXCR anew, one entry per CDR3 protein. Here the sample spans about 540,000 distinct CDR3 sequences, approximately 20% being singletons. The input for sequencing was PBMCs from the stem cell graft donor, taken from the stem cell graft. Source of these receptors: a human donor who donated a stem cell graft to a child with acute lymphoblastic leukemia. Both conserved end residues are part of each CDR3. Each record gives: J gene, V gene, D gene, CDR3 length, CDR3 protein. D genes are given only for firm matches.

j_call: TRBJ1-5; v_call: TRBV25-1; d_call: .; cdr3_length: 16; cdr3_aa: CASSEQGRTSNQPQHF
j_call: TRBJ1-3; v_call: TRBV12-3/TRBV12-4; d_call: .; cdr3_length: 15; cdr3_aa: CASSLGAGSGNTIYF
j_call: TRBJ2-1; v_call: TRBV2; d_call: .; cdr3_length: 15; cdr3_aa: CASSGALNSWDEQFF
j_call: TRBJ1-1; v_call: TRBV9; d_call: .; cdr3_length: 12; cdr3_aa: CASSAQGIEAFF
j_call: TRBJ2-1; v_call: TRBV24-1; d_call: TRBD2; cdr3_length: 14; cdr3_aa: CATSRLAGRNEQFF
j_call: TRBJ2-3; v_call: TRBV12-3/TRBV12-4; d_call: .; cdr3_length: 14; cdr3_aa: CASSLGRSADTQYF
j_call: TRBJ1-1; v_call: TRBV25-1; d_call: .; cdr3_length: 14; cdr3_aa: CASSEWIQGTEAFF
j_call: TRBJ1-1; v_call: TRBV12-3/TRBV12-4; d_call: .; cdr3_length: 13; cdr3_aa: CASSFREDTEAFF
j_call: TRBJ1-1; v_call: TRBV29-1; d_call: .; cdr3_length: 12; cdr3_aa: CSVDGGDTEAFF
j_call: TRBJ1-1; v_call: TRBV29-1; d_call: .; cdr3_length: 13; cdr3_aa: CSCRAGMNTEAFF
j_call: TRBJ2-7; v_call: TRBV6-1; d_call: TRBD2; cdr3_length: 17; cdr3_aa: CASRAGTCGRWAYEQYF
j_call: TRBJ2-3; v_call: TRBV9; d_call: .; cdr3_length: 16; cdr3_aa: CASSVAGIGTTDTQYF
j_call: TRBJ1-1; v_call: TRBV15; d_call: .; cdr3_length: 16; cdr3_aa: CATSRGETGTQRAPFF
j_call: TRBJ2-5; v_call: TRBV18; d_call: .; cdr3_length: 13; cdr3_aa: CASSPGVKETQYF
j_call: TRBJ1-5; v_call: TRBV15; d_call: .; cdr3_length: 13; cdr3_aa: CATSRDLDQPQHF
j_call: TRBJ1-1; v_call: TRBV19; d_call: .; cdr3_length: 17; cdr3_aa: CASRRRSPGHMNTEAFF
j_call: TRBJ2-5; v_call: TRBV10-2; d_call: .; cdr3_length: 12; cdr3_aa: CATGLIEEGQYF
j_call: TRBJ1-2; v_call: TRBV20-1; d_call: .; cdr3_length: 9; cdr3_aa: CSATEGYTF
j_call: TRBJ1-4; v_call: TRBV5-6; d_call: .; cdr3_length: 13; cdr3_aa: CASSATTAGKLFF
j_call: TRBJ2-5; v_call: TRBV5-1; d_call: .; cdr3_length: 17; cdr3_aa: CASSLGIRLPREETQYF
j_call: TRBJ1-1; v_call: TRBV20-1; d_call: .; cdr3_length: 15; cdr3_aa: CSAPREGGMNTEAFF
j_call: TRBJ2-5; v_call: TRBV15; d_call: .; cdr3_length: 14; cdr3_aa: CATSTGPDHKTQYF
j_call: TRBJ2-1; v_call: TRBV5-1; d_call: TRBD2; cdr3_length: 16; cdr3_aa: CASSSGLAGVVNEQFF
j_call: TRBJ2-7; v_call: TRBV19; d_call: TRBD2; cdr3_length: 17; cdr3_aa: CASSPWTSGRDFYEQYF
j_call: TRBJ2-5; v_call: TRBV7-8; d_call: .; cdr3_length: 14; cdr3_aa: CATSPVNREETQYF
j_call: TRBJ1-2; v_call: TRBV5-1; d_call: .; cdr3_length: 14; cdr3_aa: CASSLRTANYGYTF
j_call: TRBJ2-5; v_call: TRBV2; d_call: .; cdr3_length: 13; cdr3_aa: CASSEARWETQYF
j_call: TRBJ2-1; v_call: TRBV9; d_call: TRBD2; cdr3_length: 14; cdr3_aa: CASSVAGAAGDQFF
j_call: TRBJ2-2; v_call: TRBV20-1; d_call: .; cdr3_length: 15; cdr3_aa: CSASRASSAGGELFF
j_call: TRBJ1-1; v_call: TRBV11-2; d_call: .; cdr3_length: 14; cdr3_aa: CASSLVGRGTEAFF
j_call: TRBJ2-7; v_call: TRBV20-1; d_call: .; cdr3_length: 11; cdr3_aa: CSARTWYEQYF